A single sample gave rise to the 29 T cell receptor beta chains below, sequenced in a study of blood T cell repertoires in COVID-19. Sequencing used immunoSEQ multiplex PCR; TCRdb keeps in-frame clones, though not all of them. In the table there are roughly 100,000 clones, more than 80% of which are singletons. Sequenced input: peripheral blood. These receptors all come from a woman aged 55-69 years with acute or convalescent COVID-19.

This chain uses TRBV9 with TRBJ2-7, with D possibly being TRBD2 (6 bases). Germline V CDR1 and CDR2: SGDLS, YYNGEE. This CDR3 has 14 residues. V was shortened by 3 bases and J by 3 bases, with 13 bases between the two germline ends. CDR3 sequence reads: CASSARPGDYEQYF. CDR3 DNA: TGTGCCAGCAGCGCCCGGCCGGGAGACTACGAGCAGTACTTC.

The chain combines TRBV5-1 with TRBJ2-1; 10 nucleotides line up with TRBD2. The V gene's germline CDR1 is SGHRS and CDR2 YFSETQ. The trim removed 4 bases at V and 4 bases at J, leaving 8 bases unmatched. The CDR3 contains 16 residues. The CDR3: CASSRTSSGGYNEQFF. The CDR3 DNA reads TGCGCCAGCAGCCGTACTTCTAGCGGGGGATACAATGAGCAGTTCTTC.

The V gene is TRBV23-1, the J gene TRBJ2-2; 11 bases align to TRBD1. TRBV23-1 is sorted into the ORF group, with uncertain function. J gave up 3 bases and V 5 bases, and 11 bases lay outside the gene matches. The CDR3 spans 18 residues. CDR3 bases: TGCGCCAGCAGTTGGGGGACAGGGGGTACCATATACACCGGGGAGCTGTTTTTT. Amino acids: CASSWGTGGTIYTGELFF.

The gene calls are TRBV2 and TRBJ2-1; D not certain. This CDR3 is built from 17 residues. The V gene lost 2 bases and the J gene lost 0 bases, with 14 bases spanning the gap. In germline, CDR1 is SNHLY, CDR2 FYNNEI. The CDR3 DNA is TGTGCCAGCAGTGAATTTTCAGGTCTTAGCTCCTACAATGAGCAGTTCTTC. The encoded protein is CASSEFSGLSSYNEQFF. The variable domain in full, with the rest retrieved from reference TRBV2 and TRBJ2-1, is EPEVTQTPSHQVTQMGQEVILRCVPISNHLYFYWYRQILGQKVEFLVSFYNNEISEKSEIFDDQFSVERPDGSNFTLKIRSTKLEDSAMYFCASSEFSGLSSYNEQFFGPGTRLTVL.

This chain's CDR3 is CASSVGAGASTDTQYF. The CDR3 nucleotides read TGTGCCAGCAGCGTAGGGGCGGGGGCTAGCACAGATACGCAGTATTTT. V is TRBV9 and J is TRBJ2-3; D is possibly TRBD2 (7 bases). The V and J ends lost 0 bases and 0 bases respectively, with 11 bases between them. Germline CDR1 is SGDLS and CDR2 is YYNGEE. This CDR3 region has 16 residues. The full variable domain, completed using reference TRBV9 and TRBJ2-3, is DSGVTQTPKHLITATGQRVTLRCSPRSGDLSVYWYQQSLDQGLQFLIQYYNGEERAKGNILERFSAQQFPDLHSELNLSSLELGDSALYFCASSVGAGASTDTQYFGPGTRLTVL.

The rearrangement links TRBV29-1 to TRBJ1-1; maybe TRBD1 (5 bases). The V gene lost 5 bases and the J gene lost 6 bases, with 22 bases spanning the gap. The CDR3 sequence is 15 residues long. Germline loops: CDR1 SQVTM, CDR2 ANQGSEA. The CDR3 reads CSVLSAQGPSAEAFF. As DNA, the CDR3 is TGCAGCGTTCTTTCAGCCCAGGGTCCCAGCGCTGAAGCTTTCTTT.

The chain joins TRBV11-2 to TRBJ1-2; 12 bases agree with TRBD1. Trimming removed 1 base from V and 8 bases from J; junction bases left unmatched: 2. This CDR3 is 14 amino acids long. Germline V CDR1 and CDR2: SGHAT, FQNNGV. The CDR3 coding sequence is TGTGCCAGCAGCTTAGGGGACAGGGGGCCCGGCTACACCTTC. Its protein product is CASSLGDRGPGYTF. The whole variable domain, filled in from reference TRBV11-2 and TRBJ1-2, reads EAGVAQSPRYKIIEKRQSVAFWCNPISGHATLYWYQQILGQGPKLLIQFQNNGVVDDSQLPKDRFSAERLKGVDSTLKIQPAKLEDSAVYLCASSLGDRGPGYTFGSGTRLTVV.

This clone was picked up a small number of times. The J gene is TRBJ1-1, the V gene TRBV28, with 7 bases matching TRBD1. The V gene end was trimmed by 5 bases and the J gene end by 2 bases; junction bases not matched to a gene: 5. The CDR3 is made up of 14 amino acids. CDR1 is MDHEN and CDR2 is SYDVKM in the germline V gene. CDR3: CASSTGEFNTEAFF. The DNA for the CDR3 is TGTGCCAGCAGTACAGGGGAGTTTAACACTGAAGCTTTCTTT.

The chain couples TRBV5-8 to TRBJ2-7; 9 bases line up with TRBD1. The CDR3 is 14 amino acids. The V gene end was trimmed by 5 bases and the J gene end by 5 bases; junction bases not matched to a gene: 8. Germline assignment: CDR1 SGHTS and CDR2 YDEGEE. The CDR3 spells CASRDRDRVHEQYF. In DNA, the CDR3 is TGTGCCAGCAGGGACCGGGACAGGGTACACGAGCAGTACTTC.

CDR3 sequence: CASSFQGASYEQYF. Here the CDR3 DNA reads TGTGCCAGCAGCTTTCAAGGGGCGTCCTACGAGCAGTACTTC. This chain links TRBV7-2 with TRBJ2-7, with D tentatively TRBD1 (5 bases). Germline V gives CDR1 SGHTA, CDR2 FQGNSA. V was cut by 3 bases and J by 1 base, with 10 bases left in between. This CDR3 comprises 14 residues. Full variable domain (rest looked up from reference TRBV7-2 and TRBJ2-7): GAGVSQSPSNKVTEKGKDVELRCDPISGHTALYWYRQSLGQGLEFLIYFQGNSAPDKSGLPSDRFSAERTGGSVSTLTIQRTQQEDSAVYLCASSFQGASYEQYFGPGTRLTVT.

The rearrangement links TRBV5-6 to TRBJ2-3, with a weak D call TRBD1 (5 bases). V gave up 4 bases and J gave up 3 bases, with 15 bases separating them. The CDR3 has 15 residues. Germline V lookup: CDR1 SGHDT, CDR2 YYEEEE. CDR3 DNA sequence: TGTGCCAGCAGCGCATTCGGACAAGGGACAGATACGCAGTATTTT. Protein product: CASSAFGQGTDTQYF.

The chain is built from TRBV5-6 and TRBJ1-5, with 7 nucleotides matching TRBD1. The CDR3 is 15 residues long. V dropped 2 bases and J dropped 7; count of bases not matched to a gene: 9. Germline-derived CDR1 and CDR2 are SGHDT and YYEEEE. The CDR3: CASSFRGGGGQPQHF. In DNA, the CDR3 is TGTGCCAGCAGCTTCAGAGGAGGGGGCGGGCAGCCCCAGCATTTT.

As DNA, the CDR3 is TGTGCCAGCAGTGAAACCACGACAGCTAGCTCCTACAATGAGCAGTTCTTC. This codes for CASSETTTASSYNEQFF. The rearrangement joins TRBV2 to TRBJ2-1, with a tentative D call TRBD1 (5 bases). Germline V lookup: CDR1 SNHLY, CDR2 FYNNEI. V shed 2 bases and J shed 0 bases, with 14 bases lying between them. This CDR3 spans 17 amino acids.

The rearrangement uses TRBV2 and TRBJ1-1; a possible D gene is TRBD1 (5 bases). V lost 4 bases and J 1 base, leaving 7 bases between the germline ends. CDR3 length equals 13 residues. Germline values: CDR1 SNHLY, CDR2 FYNNEI. CDR3 amino acids: CASSVGGNTEAFF. DNA of the CDR3: TGTGCCAGCAGTGTGGGGGGGAACACTGAAGCTTTCTTT.

This rearrangement joins TRBV25-1 to TRBJ2-3, with 11 bases that match TRBD2. The CDR3 runs 15 residues. Germline values: CDR1 MGHDK, CDR2 SYGVNS. V gave up 4 bases and J gave up 1 base; unmatched junction bases: 1. CDR3 residues: CASSAGLAGTDTQYF. The CDR3 DNA sequence: TGTGCCAGCAGTGCGGGACTAGCGGGCACAGATACGCAGTATTTT.

V and J are TRBV2 and TRBJ1-1; no firm D call. CDR3 length: 14 amino acids. The germline gives CDR1 SNHLY, CDR2 FYNNEI. V was shortened by 4 bases and J by 5 bases, with 14 bases between the two germline ends. Here the CDR3 reads CASSVPGRRTEAFF. The CDR3 coding sequence is TGTGCCAGCAGTGTTCCTGGGCGAAGGACTGAAGCTTTCTTT. The entire variable domain, with the rest obtained from reference TRBV2 and TRBJ1-1, is as follows: EPEVTQTPSHQVTQMGQEVILRCVPISNHLYFYWYRQILGQKVEFLVSFYNNEISEKSEIFDDQFSVERPDGSNFTLKIRSTKLEDSAMYFCASSVPGRRTEAFFGQGTRLTVV.

The chain uses TRBV3-1 (or the pseudogene TRBV3-2) and TRBJ2-3; D is possibly TRBD1 (6 bases). The CDR3 spans 12 residues. V was clipped by 4 bases and J by 6 bases, with 8 bases between them. Germline values: CDR1 LGHDT, CDR2 YNNKEL (reference sequence). CDR3 residues: CASSRTGDTQYF. The CDR3 DNA reads as TGTGCCAGCAGCCGAACAGGGGATACGCAGTATTTT.

V is TRBV2 and J is TRBJ2-5; 11 positions match TRBD2. Trimming took 5 bases from V and 3 from J; bases not matched to a gene: 2. CDR1 is SNHLY, CDR2 FYNNEI, per germline. This CDR3 is 14 amino acids long. CDR3 nucleotides: TGTGCCAGCAGTAGGGGACTAGCGGAAGAGACCCAGTACTTC. It codes for CASSRGLAEETQYF. Full variable domain (rest looked up from reference TRBV2 and TRBJ2-5): EPEVTQTPSHQVTQMGQEVILRCVPISNHLYFYWYRQILGQKVEFLVSFYNNEISEKSEIFDDQFSVERPDGSNFTLKIRSTKLEDSAMYFCASSRGLAEETQYFGPGTRLLVL.

V and J are TRBV9 and TRBJ2-3; D perhaps matches TRBD1 (6 bases). Deletions cut 4 bases from V and 3 bases from J, with 15 bases between. Germline lookup yields CDR1 SGDLS and CDR2 YYNGEE. The CDR3 loop spans 15 amino acids. The CDR3 spells CASSPRGDLTDTQYF. As DNA, the CDR3 is TGTGCCAGCAGCCCCAGGGGTGACCTTACAGATACGCAGTATTTT.

V and J are TRBV19 and TRBJ2-1; D perhaps matches TRBD2 (5 bases). The V end was cut by 3 bases, the J end by 6 bases, with 15 bases between. The CDR3 is 15 amino acids. CDR1 is LNHDA, CDR2 SQIVND, per germline (reference sequence). CDR3 in amino acids: CASSISFSSGNEQFF. The DNA for the CDR3 is TGTGCCAGTAGTATCAGTTTTAGCAGCGGCAATGAGCAGTTCTTC.

V usage is TRBV6-6 and J usage is TRBJ1-6; no reliable D call. CDR1 and CDR2 from the germline V gene are MNHNY and SVGAGI (reference sequence). The V end lost 0 bases, the J end lost 7 bases, and 13 bases lay between the germline ends. The CDR3 extends over 16 amino acids. The CDR3 coding sequence is TGTGCCAGCAGTTACTCGGGGTCGGCGGGGAATTCACCCCTCCACTTT. It is translated as CASSYSGSAGNSPLHF.

The chain couples TRBV19 to TRBJ1-2, with D unclear. V was clipped by 3 bases and J by 5 bases, with 4 bases between them. Germline values: CDR1 LNHDA, CDR2 SQIVND (reference sequence). The CDR3 length is 11 residues. The CDR3 protein is CASSILYGYTF. In DNA form, the CDR3 reads TGTGCCAGTAGTATCCTGTATGGCTACACCTTC.

This clone was counted between two and nine times. The chain uses TRBV19 and TRBJ1-1; D uncertain. The CDR3 is 11 residues long. CDR1 and CDR2 from the germline V gene are LNHDA and SQIVND (reference sequence). V lost 1 base, J lost 7 bases, and 4 bases lay in between. DNA of the CDR3: TGTGCCAGTAGTATAGCCAATGAAGCTTTCTTT. It is translated as CASSIANEAFF.

DNA for the CDR3: TGTGCCACCAGTGATAAGATTTGGGGCGGCTACACCTTC. This translates into CATSDKIWGGYTF. The chain recombines TRBV24-1 with TRBJ1-2, with D perhaps TRBD1 (5 bases). Trimming took 3 bases from V and 8 from J, leaving 12 bases between them. This CDR3 is 13 amino acids long. Germline CDR1 reads KGHDR; CDR2 reads SFDVKD.

The chain carries TRBV6-5 and TRBJ2-7; no clear D gene. The CDR3 has 14 residues. Germline V gene sequence: CDR1 MNHEY, CDR2 SVGAGI. V lost 2 bases and J 6 bases, leaving 14 bases between the germline ends. This chain's CDR3 is CASSYDTNMGEQYF. For the CDR3, the DNA is TGTGCCAGCAGTTACGACACGAACATGGGCGAGCAGTACTTC.

CDR3 in amino acids: CASRETGVIPWNGYTF. As DNA, the CDR3 is TGTGCCAGCAGGGAGACAGGGGTAATTCCGTGGAATGGCTACACCTTC. The genes are TRBV2 and TRBJ1-2; the match to TRBD1 covers 8 bases. The CDR3 covers 16 residues. CDR1 is SNHLY, CDR2 FYNNEI, per germline. The junction had 15 bases not matched to a gene; V was cut back by 6 bases and J by 6 bases.

The chain combines TRBV7-8 with TRBJ1-2; D call uncertain. V was cut by 5 bases and J by 13 bases, with 14 bases left in between. The CDR3 has 11 residues. Germline V gene sequence: CDR1 SGHVS, CDR2 FQNEAQ. For the CDR3, the DNA is TGTGCCAGCAGCCCGACTACGCTGATCACCTTC. It encodes CASSPTTLITF.

V gene TRBV28 combines with J gene TRBJ1-4; D is ambiguous. This CDR3 spans 14 amino acids. Germline V gene data show CDR1 as MDHEN and CDR2 as SYDVKM. V was shortened by 5 bases and J by 7 bases, with 14 bases between the two germline ends. The CDR3 sequence: CASSGVSYTEKLFF. The DNA for the CDR3 is TGTGCCAGCAGTGGAGTCAGTTATACTGAAAAACTGTTTTTT.

This chain connects TRBV5-1 to TRBJ1-4; 8 bases align to TRBD1. The germline V gene encodes CDR1 SGHRS and CDR2 YFSETQ. The CDR3 covers 15 residues. With 4 bases clipped from V and 4 bases from J, the junction kept 6 bases outside the gene matches. For the CDR3, the DNA is TGCGCCAGCAGCCCCCAGGGGGCAGATAATGAAAAACTGTTTTTT. This codes for CASSPQGADNEKLFF.